A single T cell receptor (beta chain) is shown here with its context. The data were obtained in a study of blood T cell repertoires in COVID-19. Study-level information: From the United States, Italy and Spain came samples of acute and convalescent COVID-19. Nucleic acid was either cDNA or gDNA, and it came from T cells, B-cell-depleted T cells, or PBMCs.

The CDR3 loop spans 13 amino acids. Germline V gives CDR1 LGHDT, CDR2 YNNKEL (reference sequence). Trimming took off 6 bases at V and 8 bases at J, with 13 bases between the two ends. Study processing details: Cell counts per sample came from amplifying reference gene primers. Sequenced by immunoSEQ multiplex PCR; TCRdb stores in-frame clones only, minus some. The DNA gave D and trimming, while V, J and clone size come from that table. The sample shows approximately 140,000 clones, about nine tenths of them seen only once. The clonotype comes from a woman aged 55-70 years with active or convalescent COVID-19. Sequenced input: peripheral blood. The rearrangement uses TRBV3-1 (or the pseudogene TRBV3-2) and TRBJ1-4, with D possibly being TRBD1 (5 bases). For the CDR3, the DNA is TGTGCCAGCAGTCACGATGGGGGGGAAAAACTGTTTTTT. Translation gives CASSHDGGEKLFF.